A few counts support the clone carrying this T cell receptor (beta chain). Its antigen is not identified. As to time point: persistent/refractory GD, antithyroid drugs over 5 years with positive TRAb. PBMC RNA served as the TCR library source. The patients included were those that came from an endocrinology department in Xi'an, China. The CDR3 runs 14 residues. Germline assignment: CDR1 GTSNPN and CDR2 SVGIG (reference sequence). Trimming cost V 4 bases and J 5 bases; bases outside gene matches: 8. This sample is part of a study of regulatory T cells in long-lasting Graves disease. General observations from the study: Repertoires from persistent disease leaned toward TRBV28, TRBJ1-2 and TRBJ2-5. Persistent-disease Graves' patients showed less TCR diversity than new cases. Comparison showed that persistent patients shared more public clonotypes (about 2,800) than new patients (approximately 1,000).

Construction of the TCR beta libraries employed iRepertoire HTBI primers in conjunction with Arm-PCR of CDR3 regions. MiXCR, run by TCRdb on the multiplex PCR reads, gives a single entry per CDR3 protein. Of roughly 500,000 distinct CDR3 sequences listed, less than 25% are singletons. This clonotype was obtained from a female donor with Graves disease. The J gene is TRBJ1-5, the V gene TRBV30; 7 bases fit TRBD1. This sample comprised peripheral blood mononuclear cells (PBMCs), obtained when the disease was refractory, from a patient treated with antithyroid drugs. The CDR3 DNA reads TGTGCCTGGAACTCGAAGGGGGCTCATCAGCCCCAGCATTTT. Its translation is CAWNSKGAHQPQHF.